The 8 T cell receptor beta chains listed next were all sequenced from one sample in a study of T-cell memory formation after mild COVID-19. TCRdb passed the 5' RACE reads through MiXCR, listing each CDR3 protein once. The sample comprises roughly 560,000 distinct CDR3 sequences, about a fifth of which are singletons, and roughly an eighth rests with the top ten. The sequenced sample was PBMCs or a T cell subset sorted from them (not recorded which). The source of these receptors is an adult woman who had mild COVID-19 (a few samples of this study predate the infection). Cell type and time point are not known.

The CDR3 DNA reads TGTGCCAGCAGCTTATCCCCCAATTTGGGGGGCACAGATACGCAGTATTTT. Translating it yields CASSLSPNLGGTDTQYF. This chain joins TRBV7-2 and TRBJ2-3, with D possibly being TRBD1 or TRBD2 (5 bases each). V was pared by 2 bases and J by 1 base, with 16 bases between. This CDR3 has 17 residues. Per germline, CDR1 SGHTA and CDR2 FQGNSA.

V usage is TRBV29-1 and J usage is TRBJ2-1; D may be TRBD1 or TRBD2 (5 bases each). Per germline, CDR1 SQVTM and CDR2 ANQGSEA. Trimming shortened V by 4 bases and J by 5 bases, and 15 bases separated the two germline ends. The CDR3 is 14 amino acids. CDR3 loop: CSVVGTGTNNEQFF. CDR3 in DNA: TGCAGCGTTGTGGGTACCGGGACCAACAATGAGCAGTTCTTC.

The chain carries TRBV9 and TRBJ2-3; D possibly corresponds to TRBD2 (6 bases). The V gene's germline CDR1 is SGDLS and CDR2 YYNGEE. With 6 bases removed from V and 1 base from J, the gap between germline ends came to 15 bases. The CDR3 has 15 residues. CDR3 bases: TGTGCCAGCACCCTCGGGACTCTCGGCACAGATACGCAGTATTTT. Its protein is CASTLGTLGTDTQYF.

This clonotype was found many times. This chain links TRBV4-2 with TRBJ1-2; possible D gene TRBD1, 6 bases. Germline loops: CDR1 LGHNA, CDR2 YNFKEQ. The length of the CDR3 is 15 residues. V lost 3 bases and J 4 bases, leaving 15 bases between the germline ends. The CDR3 sequence: CASSHLGGGGYGYTF. The CDR3 DNA is TGTGCCAGCAGCCACCTAGGGGGGGGTGGCTATGGCTACACCTTC.

V gene TRBV6-6 combines with J gene TRBJ2-1, with 7 bases fitting TRBD1. Germline-derived CDR1 and CDR2 are MNHNY and SVGAGI (reference sequence). V was pared by 0 bases and J by 4 bases, with 3 bases of the junction left unmatched. CDR3 length: 15 amino acids. The CDR3 DNA reads as TGTGCCAGCAGTTACTCCGGGACAGCTTACAATGAGCAGTTCTTC. Residues: CASSYSGTAYNEQFF.

In this sample, this clonotype turned up a few times. The CDR3 region is CASSQDLGSTEAFF. DNA for the CDR3: TGTGCCAGCAGCCAAGATTTAGGAAGCACTGAAGCTTTCTTT. V usage is TRBV14 and J usage is TRBJ1-1, with unresolved D. Per the germline V gene, CDR1 is SGHDN and CDR2 is FVKESK. The ends were cut back, 0 bases at V and 4 bases at J, with 9 bases in the middle. This CDR3 has 14 amino acids.

This clonotype was observed many times. The CDR3 spells CASSLEGRATEQYF. As DNA, the CDR3 is TGTGCCAGCAGCTTAGAGGGGCGCGCAACGGAGCAGTACTTC. The V gene is TRBV7-2, the J gene TRBJ2-7; D is perhaps TRBD1 (5 bases). V lost 1 base to trimming and J lost 7 bases, with 14 bases between them. This CDR3 has 14 amino acids. In germline, CDR1 is SGHTA, CDR2 FQGNSA.

This chain joins TRBV20-1 and TRBJ2-1; the match to TRBD1 covers 11 bases. V lost 0 bases to trimming and J lost 10 bases; unmatched junction nucleotides: 2. The CDR3 spans 13 residues. Per the germline V gene, CDR1 is DFQATT and CDR2 is SNEGSKA (reference sequence). The CDR3 region is CSARDGTGGEQFF. The CDR3 nucleotides are TGCAGTGCTAGAGACGGGACAGGGGGAGAGCAGTTCTTC.